This T cell receptor (beta chain) was sequenced for a study of T cells in Graves' hyperthyroidism and ophthalmopathy. Template material for amplifying TCR beta CDR3 regions consisted of RNA transcripts. RT-PCR in the first round (using the HTBI primer set) targeted the TCR CDR3. One entry per CDR3 protein, called by TCRdb with MiXCR from the multiplex PCR reads. The sample includes roughly 93,000 distinct CDR3 sequences, roughly 56% of them seen just once. This clonotype was observed a handful of times. Trimming pared 4 bases from V and 4 bases from J, leaving 11 bases between. This CDR3 spans 14 amino acids. Germline CDR1 GTSNPN, CDR2 SVGIG (reference sequence).

The chain uses TRBV30 and TRBJ2-6; D uncertain. Material: blood. This sequence was found in a woman in her thirties or forties with Graves' hyperthyroidism. The chain's CDR3 is CAWNSLLGANVLTF. CDR3 sequence (DNA): TGTGCCTGGAACTCCCTCCTCGGGGCCAACGTCCTGACTTTC. Full variable domain (rest looked up from reference TRBV30 and TRBJ2-6): SQTIHQWPATLVQPVGSPLSLECTVEGTSNPNLYWYRQAAGRGLQLLFYSVGIGQISSEVPQNLSASRPQDRQFILSSKKLLLSDSGFYLCAWNSLLGANVLTFGAGSRLTVL.